This T cell receptor (beta chain) was sequenced for a study of cytomegalovirus exposure and HLA in healthy donors. The germline V gene has CDR1 MNHNS and CDR2 SASEGT. The CDR3 covers 15 residues. Germline trimming cut 6 bases from V and 4 bases from J; bases unmatched to any gene: 9. The primer mix had 60 Vbeta and 13 Jbeta primers. Clones were sequenced by immunoSEQ multiplex PCR, and TCRdb holds only the in-frame ones, with some missing. Among 270,000 or so clones listed, just over 85% were seen once. The chain uses TRBV6-1 and TRBJ1-2; 9 positions match TRBD1. Sequencing used PBMCs. This receptor was taken from a man aged 40-50 years in good health and CMV-seropositive. CDR3 DNA sequence: TGTGCCAGCAGCCCCCCGGGACAGGGAATCTATGGCTACACCTTC. This encodes CASSPPGQGIYGYTF.